Listed below are T cell receptor beta chains from one sample, sequenced in a study of spatial heterogeneity in lung cancer. TCRdb processed the 5' RACE reads anew with MiXCR; each CDR3 protein has one entry. This table has 45,000 to 65,000 distinct CDR3 sequences, 6.5% to 7.5% appearing once. The source material was PBMCs, sampled at follow-up. These TCRs come from a female donor with early-stage non-small cell lung cancer. Both conserved end residues are part of each CDR3. Only part of the rows carry a size: once, few, many, or a class if the clone is expanded.

clone_size: many; v_call: TRBV23-1; cdr3_aa: CASVPGEATNEKLFF
clone_size: few; v_call: TRBV5-1; cdr3_aa: CASSSPLAGMVTDTQYF
clone_size: few; v_call: TRBV6-5; cdr3_aa: CASSHGGAPYRASVYNEQFF
clone_size: few; v_call: TRBV27; cdr3_aa: CASSSTWGMTDTQYF
clone_size: few; v_call: TRBV7-2; cdr3_aa: CASKAANYGYTF
clone_size: few; v_call: TRBV11-2; cdr3_aa: CASSSRGLAGGLVKDTQYF
clone_size: many; v_call: TRBV7-2; cdr3_aa: CASSLEAGGGNTIYF
clone_size: many; v_call: TRBV19; cdr3_aa: CASSPFGTSGSGELFF
clone_size: many; v_call: TRBV7-3; cdr3_aa: CASSLIGSGEDTQYF
clone_size: many; v_call: TRBV7-8; cdr3_aa: CASRGKGATGELFF
clone_size: NA; v_call: TRBV11-1; cdr3_aa: CASNPGNSYEQYF
clone_size: many; v_call: TRBV29-1; cdr3_aa: CSVRGRGVTSTDTQYF
clone_size: NA; v_call: TRBV7-2; cdr3_aa: CASSQAGTSLYEQYF
clone_size: few; v_call: TRBV20-1; cdr3_aa: CSARDSREANEKLFF
clone_size: few; v_call: TRBV7-2; cdr3_aa: CASLPGSLNTEAFF
clone_size: many; v_call: TRBV24-1; cdr3_aa: CATSPVAGGPGELFF
clone_size: many; v_call: TRBV3-1; cdr3_aa: CASSHPAGTFTDTQYF
clone_size: once; v_call: TRBV5-1; cdr3_aa: CASSPGTAHVQPQHF
clone_size: NA; v_call: TRBV29-1; cdr3_aa: CSVTGQASTDTQYF
clone_size: many; v_call: TRBV5-1; cdr3_aa: CASSLLREGNSPLHF
clone_size: few; v_call: TRBV20-1; cdr3_aa: CSAGAGGAFYEQYF
clone_size: few; v_call: TRBV12-3/TRBV12-4; cdr3_aa: CASGWDRGDTQYF
clone_size: NA; v_call: TRBV19; cdr3_aa: CASDPGQGVNEQFF
clone_size: many; v_call: TRBV7-2; cdr3_aa: CASSLDAGAQTQYF
clone_size: NA; v_call: TRBV28; cdr3_aa: CASSLSRWGHRDGEQYF
clone_size: many; v_call: TRBV11-2; cdr3_aa: CASSLGLTNTGELFF
clone_size: NA; v_call: TRBV6-1; cdr3_aa: CASSGRLGTGELFF
clone_size: medium-sized; v_call: TRBV5-1; cdr3_aa: CASNDGSYEQYF
clone_size: few; v_call: TRBV7-2; cdr3_aa: CASSPQGAGGPQETQYF
clone_size: many; v_call: TRBV6-2/TRBV6-3; cdr3_aa: CASRGVNNYEQYF
clone_size: few; v_call: TRBV12-3/TRBV12-4; cdr3_aa: CASSFSRTGGGEQYF
clone_size: many; v_call: TRBV20-1; cdr3_aa: CSAASRPADEQYF
clone_size: NA; v_call: TRBV7-2; cdr3_aa: CASSPQGGSETQYF
clone_size: NA; v_call: TRBV4-2; cdr3_aa: CAGSQGGAGEKLFF
clone_size: few; v_call: TRBV12-3/TRBV12-4; cdr3_aa: CASSLAGGYPSFF
clone_size: few; v_call: TRBV19; cdr3_aa: CATSLDIQETQYF
clone_size: few; v_call: TRBV9; cdr3_aa: CASSVGQGADNSPLHF
clone_size: many; v_call: TRBV12-3/TRBV12-4; cdr3_aa: CASSYLGRAQYF
clone_size: many; v_call: TRBV2; cdr3_aa: CASSFAETQYF
clone_size: NA; v_call: TRBV6-5; cdr3_aa: CASSYLRQGYTEAFF
clone_size: NA; v_call: TRBV7-2; cdr3_aa: CASSLDPPGVETQYF
clone_size: NA; v_call: TRBV20-1; cdr3_aa: CSAEDREDPDTQYF
clone_size: many; v_call: TRBV5-1; cdr3_aa: CASSRRTSGGPSADTQYF
clone_size: NA; v_call: TRBV27; cdr3_aa: CASSSKLNRGTDTQYF